The 21 T cell receptor beta chains listed next were all sequenced from one sample in a study of blood T cell repertoires in COVID-19. Only in-frame clones appear in the TCRdb table, and some are missing; sequencing was by immunoSEQ multiplex PCR. Among tens of thousands of clones, 89% were seen once, and the ten largest hold 9%. Sequences were obtained from peripheral blood. These receptor sequences come from an elderly man with active or convalescent COVID-19.

The rearrangement links TRBV7-3 to TRBJ1-4, with no clear D. V lost 0 bases and J lost 7, with 12 bases in between. Germline CDR1 is SGHTA and CDR2 is FQGTGA. The CDR3 spans 15 residues. CDR3 in amino acids: CASSLTGGWGEKLFF. In DNA, the CDR3 is TGTGCCAGCAGCTTAACCGGAGGGTGGGGTGAAAAACTGTTTTTT.

J is TRBJ1-6 and V is TRBV6-1; D gene ambiguous. CDR3 length: 14 residues. Germline V gene sequence: CDR1 MNHNS, CDR2 SASEGT. The V and J ends lost 6 bases and 8 bases respectively, with 14 bases between them. The CDR3 region is CASSRDPRDSPLHF. The CDR3 DNA sequence: TGTGCCAGCAGCCGCGACCCGAGGGATTCACCCCTCCACTTT.

This chain links TRBV10-3 with TRBJ1-2, with D possibly TRBD1 on 6 matching bases. V gave up 10 bases and J gave up 8 bases, with 14 bases separating them. The CDR3 sequence is 11 residues long. Looked up from germline, CDR1 is ENHRY and CDR2 is SYGVKD. The CDR3 DNA follows: TGTGCCACCACAGAAGGACAGGGCTACACCTTC. Amino acid sequence: CATTEGQGYTF.

The chain has TRBV28 and TRBJ2-5, with a possible D match to TRBD2 (5 bases). There are 15 residues in the CDR3. V lost 5 bases and J lost 4, with 17 bases in between. Germline-derived CDR1 and CDR2 are MDHEN and SYDVKM. CDR3 amino acids: CASSPNGVRGETQYF. CDR3 DNA sequence: TGTGCCAGCAGTCCGAACGGGGTTCGGGGAGAGACCCAGTACTTC. Full variable domain (missing parts from reference TRBV28 and TRBJ2-5): DVKVTQSSRYLVKRTGEKVFLECVQDMDHENMFWYRQDPGLGLRLIYFSYDVKMKEKGDIPEGYSVSREKKERFSLILESASTNQTSMYLCASSPNGVRGETQYFGPGTRLLVL.

The chain has TRBV7-8 and TRBJ1-5, with D perhaps TRBD1 (5 bases). The CDR3 is 17 residues long. Germline CDR1 SGHVS, CDR2 FQNEAQ. Trimming stripped 4 bases from V and 4 bases from J, with 20 bases between. CDR3 residues: CASSSQGNVGSNQPQHF. DNA of the CDR3: TGTGCCAGCAGCTCCCAGGGTAATGTCGGATCGAATCAGCCCCAGCATTTT.

The chain employs TRBV5-4 and TRBJ1-6; D is possibly TRBD1 (6 bases). Germline CDR1 reads SGHNT; CDR2 reads YYREEE (reference sequence). CDR3 length: 14 residues. Trimming removed 3 bases from V and 6 bases from J, with 10 bases in between. The CDR3 reads CASSSGQLNSPLHF. CDR3 DNA: TGTGCCAGCAGCTCCGGACAGCTTAATTCACCCCTCCACTTT.

J is TRBJ1-5 and V is TRBV7-9; possibly TRBD1 for D (6 bases). This CDR3 is 14 amino acids long. V shed 3 bases and J shed 3 bases, with 9 bases lying between them. Germline-derived CDR1 and CDR2 are SEHNR and FQNEAQ (reference sequence). Written as DNA, the CDR3 is TGTGCCAGCAGCTTGGGGGGGCTCAATCAGCCCCAGCATTTT. It encodes CASSLGGLNQPQHF.

The chain joins TRBV11-3 to TRBJ2-1; possibly TRBD1 for D (6 bases). This CDR3 has 12 residues. V lost 4 bases and J 10 bases, leaving 11 bases between the germline ends. The germline V gene encodes CDR1 SGHNT and CDR2 YENEEA. In DNA, the CDR3 is TGTGCCAGCAGCTCTCGGACAGCCGAGCAGTTCTTC. Translation gives CASSSRTAEQFF.

The chain employs TRBV30 and TRBJ2-7; possible D gene TRBD1, 7 bases. Germline CDR1 reads GTSNPN; CDR2 reads SVGIG (reference sequence). The CDR3 sequence is 13 residues long. V gave up 4 bases and J gave up 6 bases, with 16 bases separating them. CDR3 protein: CAWKGRQGGEQYF. As DNA, the CDR3 is TGTGCCTGGAAGGGCAGACAGGGAGGCGAGCAGTACTTC.

This clone showed up just once. The gene calls are TRBV5-4 and TRBJ1-5; possibly TRBD1 for D (6 bases). The CDR3 length is 14 residues. V lost 7 bases and J lost 7, with 18 bases in between. Per the germline V gene, CDR1 is SGHNT and CDR2 is YYREEE (reference sequence). The CDR3 region is CASSQSGEYQPQHF. CDR3 sequence (DNA): TGTGCCAGCTCCCAATCAGGGGAGTACCAGCCCCAGCATTTT. The variable domain in full, completed from reference TRBV5-4 and TRBJ1-5, reads ETGVTQSPTHLIKTRGQQVTLRCSSQSGHNTVSWYQQALGQGPQFIFQYYREEENGRGNFPPRFSGLQFPNYSSELNVNALELDDSALYLCASSQSGEYQPQHFGDGTRLSIL.

This sequence joins TRBV24-1 and TRBJ2-1, with TRBD1 identical over 8 bases. This CDR3 is built from 17 residues. Trimming took 8 bases from V and 5 from J; bases not matched to a gene: 16. Germline CDR1 is KGHDR and CDR2 is SFDVKD. This CDR3 is CATILRDRLVLDNEQFF. As DNA, the CDR3 is TGTGCCACCATACTCCGGGACAGGCTAGTACTGGACAATGAGCAGTTCTTC.

The rearrangement uses TRBV27 and TRBJ1-6; 7 nucleotides match TRBD1. CDR1 and CDR2 (germline): MNHEY, SMNVEV (reference sequence). With 5 bases clipped from V and 10 bases from J, the junction kept 5 bases outside the gene matches. This CDR3 contains 13 residues. DNA for the CDR3: TGTGCCAGCAGTCCAAACAGGGGCTCACCCCTCCACTTT. This translates into CASSPNRGSPLHF.

The rearrangement links TRBV5-1 to TRBJ2-7, with a weak D call TRBD2 (5 bases). The germline V gene encodes CDR1 SGHRS and CDR2 YFSETQ. The germline V and J ends were trimmed by 3 bases and 1 base, with 11 bases remaining between them. The CDR3 consists of 14 residues. CDR3 protein: CASSSYSDSYEQYF. The CDR3 coding sequence is TGCGCCAGCAGCTCCTATAGCGATTCCTACGAGCAGTACTTC.

This chain joins TRBV25-1 and TRBJ1-6; tentatively, D is TRBD1 (6 bases). Trimming stripped 3 bases from V and 2 bases from J, with 14 bases between. The CDR3 runs to 17 residues. Germline V gene lookup returns CDR1 MGHDK and CDR2 SYGVNS. The CDR3 region has the DNA TGTGCCAGCAGTGATGTACAGGGTATTCCCTATAATTCACCCCTCCACTTT. Protein product: CASSDVQGIPYNSPLHF.

The table lists this clone with a few counts. The chain combines TRBV7-8 with TRBJ2-7; possible D gene TRBD2, 6 bases. Germline CDR1 reads SGHVS; CDR2 reads FQNEAQ. Trimming pared 5 bases from V and 3 bases from J, leaving 17 bases between. The CDR3 consists of 15 residues. The CDR3 reads CASSLRDWAYYEQYF. For the CDR3, the DNA is TGTGCCAGCAGCCTCAGGGACTGGGCTTACTACGAGCAGTACTTC.

This clone was detected once. The J gene is TRBJ2-1, the V gene TRBV5-1; a possible D gene is TRBD2 (6 bases). Trimming left V 0 bases short and J 0 bases short, with 10 bases between. From germline, CDR1 is SGHRS and CDR2 YFSETQ. This CDR3 spans 16 amino acids. DNA of the CDR3: TGCGCCAGCAGCTTGGGGGCGGGGTTCTCCTACAATGAGCAGTTCTTC. It encodes CASSLGAGFSYNEQFF.

The chain is built from TRBV10-3 and TRBJ1-2, with 7 nucleotides matching TRBD1. The CDR3 sequence is 13 residues long. Unmatched junction bases numbered 6, after V lost 7 bases and J lost 4 bases. Looked up from germline, CDR1 is ENHRY and CDR2 is SYGVKD. This CDR3 reads CAITTDRLYGYTF. Here the CDR3 DNA reads TGTGCCATCACAACGGACAGGCTCTATGGCTACACCTTC.

This clone was seen more than once but under ten times. The V call is TRBV21-1, the J call TRBJ1-6; the table's TRBD1 call for D was not verified on the DNA. TRBV21-1 is designated a pseudogene. The CDR3 consists of 18 residues. The CDR3 sequence: CASSKAMKITGNNSPLHF. DNA of the CDR3: TGTGCCAGCAGCAAAGCGATGAAGATCACAGGGAATAATTCACCCCTCCACTTT.

The chain is built from TRBV7-2 and TRBJ1-1, with 7 bases matching TRBD1. This CDR3 has 14 residues. The V and J ends lost 4 bases and 4 bases, in that order; junction bases with no gene match: 6. Looked up from germline, CDR1 is SGHTA and CDR2 is FQGNSA. CDR3 sequence: CASSSQTGPTEAFF. In DNA form, the CDR3 reads TGTGCCAGCAGCTCCCAGACAGGGCCCACTGAAGCTTTCTTT.

The chain recombines TRBV2 with TRBJ1-3; 9 nucleotides agree with TRBD1. This CDR3 contains 12 residues. V shed 8 bases, J shed 4 bases, and the junction held 0 bases outside the gene matches. Germline CDR1 and CDR2: SNHLY and FYNNEI. The CDR3 region is CASDRGGNTIYF. In DNA, the CDR3 is TGTGCCAGCGACAGGGGGGGAAACACCATATATTTT. The full variable domain, with the rest looked up from reference TRBV2 and TRBJ1-3, is EPEVTQTPSHQVTQMGQEVILRCVPISNHLYFYWYRQILGQKVEFLVSFYNNEISEKSEIFDDQFSVERPDGSNFTLKIRSTKLEDSAMYFCASDRGGNTIYFGEGSWLTVV.

This clone was observed a few times. The chain is built from TRBV7-7 and TRBJ2-5; D might be TRBD2 (6 bases). Germline values: CDR1 SSHAT, CDR2 FNYEAQ (reference sequence). The CDR3 consists of 15 residues. Trimming shortened V by 0 bases and J by 7 bases, and 15 bases separated the two germline ends. The CDR3 spells CASSLARSLGGTQYF. CDR3 bases: TGTGCCAGCAGCTTAGCGAGGAGCCTCGGGGGGACCCAGTACTTC.